Described below is a single T cell receptor beta chain sequence and its context. V lost 4 bases, J lost 6 bases, and 19 bases lay in between. Per germline, CDR1 SQVTM and CDR2 ANQGSEA. CDR3 length equals 14 residues. Assay used: immunoSEQ multiplex PCR; TCRdb lists only in-frame clones, some missing. The sample includes about 2.3 million clones, 80% to 95% of them seen just once. This sample is part of a study of shared clonotypes between healthy human individuals. The sequence derives from a man younger than 35 in good health. Some clones in this sample may be carry-over from other donors' samples. The sequenced material came from naive CD4+ T cells from PBMCs. Subset in this sample: CD45RA+ positively selected. J is TRBJ2-7 and V is TRBV29-1; D uncertain. Written as DNA, the CDR3 is TGCAGCGTTGCTCCCGATTCCACTTTCGGCGAGCAGTACTTC. Protein product: CSVAPDSTFGEQYF.